These T cell receptor beta chains were read from a single sample in a study of regulatory T cells in long-lasting Graves disease. MiXCR was run by TCRdb on the multiplex PCR reads, yielding one entry per CDR3 protein. Found here are about 460,000 distinct CDR3 sequences, 20% to 25% of them singletons; the top ten hold around 13%. Sequencing was performed on peripheral blood mononuclear cells (PBMCs), taken when the disease was refractory, from a patient treated with antithyroid drugs. The receptors originated from a female donor with Graves disease. CDR3s include the opening cysteine and the closing phenylalanine or tryptophan. The D gene is left open where the match is weak. Expanded clones get a size class; other rows say once, few or many, or leave the size out.

V gene	J gene	clone size	D gene	CDR3 protein	CDR3 DNA
TRBV9	TRBJ1-2	NA	NA	CASSVAHNYGYTF	TGTGCCAGCAGCGTCGCTCATAACTATGGCTACACCTTC
TRBV12-3/TRBV12-4	TRBJ1-5	many	NA	CASSLGDVRSGQPQHF	TGTGCCAGCAGTCTTGGGGATGTGCGGAGCGGTCAGCCCCAGCATTTT
TRBV4-1	TRBJ2-6	NA	NA	CASSQVIRPGTSGANVLTF	TGCGCCAGCAGCCAGGTAATTCGTCCAGGCACCTCTGGGGCCAACGTCCTGACTTTC
TRBV9	TRBJ2-5	few	NA	CASGREGGETQYF	TGTGCCAGCGGAAGGGAGGGGGGAGAGACCCAGTACTTC
TRBV5-1	TRBJ1-1	few	NA	CASSLELGEKAEAFF	TGCGCCAGCAGCTTGGAGCTGGGGGAGAAGGCTGAAGCTTTCTTT
TRBV28	TRBJ1-2	few	NA	CASSSYRAPNYGYTF	TGTGCCAGCAGTTCCTACAGGGCCCCAAACTATGGCTACACCTTC
TRBV2	TRBJ1-1	many	NA	CASSEPSGGADTEAFF	TGTGCCAGCAGTGAGCCCTCCGGGGGAGCGGACACTGAAGCTTTCTTT
TRBV28	TRBJ1-2	many	TRBD1	CASGDRGYGYTF	TGTGCCAGCGGGGACAGGGGTTATGGCTACACCTTC
TRBV28	TRBJ2-1	few	TRBD2	CASSLGSGDPSYNEQFF	TGTGCCAGCAGTTTGGGGAGCGGGGACCCCTCCTACAATGAGCAGTTCTTC
TRBV15	TRBJ2-7	NA	NA	CATSRDRGNYEQYF	TGTGCCACCAGCAGAGATCGGGGGAACTACGAGCAGTACTTC
TRBV20-1	TRBJ1-2	NA	NA	CSASLNYGYTF	TGCAGTGCTAGTTTAAACTATGGCTACACCTTC
TRBV6-1	TRBJ1-2	NA	NA	CASSQATGDGYTF	TGTGCCAGCAGTCAGGCGACGGGGGATGGCTACACCTTC
TRBV19	TRBJ2-7	NA	NA	CASSTSGSSYEQYF	TGTGCCAGTAGTACTTCAGGGAGCTCCTACGAGCAGTACTTC
TRBV20-1	TRBJ2-6	many	NA	CSASPPGRGANVLTF	TGCAGTGCTAGTCCTCCAGGGAGAGGGGCCAACGTCCTGACTTTC
TRBV19	TRBJ1-1	NA	NA	CASARTTEAFF	TGTGCCAGTGCCAGAACCACTGAAGCTTTCTTT
TRBV15	TRBJ1-2	NA	TRBD1	CATRSTGGGSGGYTF	TGTGCCACCAGGAGTACAGGGGGTGGGAGCGGTGGCTACACCTTC
TRBV19	TRBJ2-7	NA	TRBD1	CASSTGTAPYEQYF	TGTGCCAGTAGTACCGGGACAGCGCCCTACGAGCAGTACTTC
TRBV28	TRBJ1-5	many	NA	CASSRTTLEGNQPQHF	TGTGCCAGCAGTCGTACGACTCTTGAAGGCAATCAGCCCCAGCATTTT
TRBV29-1	TRBJ2-5	NA	TRBD2	CSVGGTSGHGTQYF	TGCAGCGTTGGAGGGACTAGCGGCCATGGGACCCAGTACTTC
TRBV12-3/TRBV12-4	TRBJ2-5	NA	TRBD1	CASSPGQGIAETQYF	TGTGCCAGCAGTCCCGGACAGGGGATAGCGGAGACCCAGTACTTC
TRBV12-3/TRBV12-4	TRBJ1-5	NA	NA	CASSFRDGSNQPQHF	TGTGCCAGCAGTTTCCGCGACGGTAGCAATCAGCCCCAGCATTTT
TRBV11-3	TRBJ2-3	NA	NA	CASSPSRGGIADTQYF	TGTGCCAGCAGCCCAAGTCGAGGGGGGATAGCAGATACGCAGTATTTT
TRBV30	TRBJ1-2	few	NA	CAWSSGLYYGYTF	TGTGCCTGGAGTTCGGGGCTCTACTATGGCTACACCTTC
TRBV3-1	TRBJ1-4	many	NA	CASSQRQATNEKLFF	TGTGCCAGCAGCCAGCGACAGGCAACTAATGAAAAACTGTTTTTT
TRBV20-1	TRBJ2-7	many	TRBD1	CSARTRGLYEQYF	TGCAGTGCTAGGACCAGGGGGTTGTACGAGCAGTACTTC
TRBV7-2	TRBJ2-7	few	TRBD1	CASSLALVGTGVTPYEQYF	TGTGCCAGCAGCTTAGCTTTAGTTGGGACAGGCGTCACCCCCTACGAGCAGTACTTC
TRBV6-1	TRBJ2-7	many	NA	CASSAAGWGPSPYEQYF	TGTGCCAGCAGTGCCGCCGGATGGGGGCCGTCTCCCTACGAGCAGTACTTC
TRBV6-1	TRBJ1-5	few	TRBD1	CASNGQVYSNQPQHF	TGTGCCAGCAACGGACAGGTCTATAGCAATCAGCCCCAGCATTTT
TRBV28	TRBJ2-7	many	TRBD1	CASSSGQGVNEQYF	TGTGCCAGCAGTTCGGGGCAGGGGGTAAACGAGCAGTACTTC
TRBV5-5	TRBJ2-7	NA	NA	CASSPLGGAEEQYF	TGTGCCAGCAGCCCGCTTGGGGGGGCGGAGGAGCAGTACTTC
TRBV7-8	TRBJ1-4	many	NA	CASSLAATKNEKLFF	TGTGCCAGCAGCTTAGCCGCCACGAAAAATGAAAAACTGTTTTTT
TRBV7-9	TRBJ2-7	many	TRBD1	CASSLDRGRSYEQYF	TGTGCCAGCAGCTTAGACAGGGGCCGATCCTACGAGCAGTACTTC
TRBV6-4	TRBJ2-5	NA	NA	CASSRDFGETQYF	TGTGCCAGCAGTCGGGATTTTGGGGAGACCCAGTACTTC
TRBV5-4	TRBJ2-7	few	NA	CASSLQGREGEQYF	TGTGCCAGCAGCCTACAGGGGAGGGAAGGCGAGCAGTACTTC
TRBV6-1	TRBJ1-4	NA	NA	CASNVGPRGGEKLFF	TGTGCCAGCAACGTGGGGCCGCGAGGAGGTGAAAAACTGTTTTTT
TRBV28	TRBJ1-2	NA	TRBD1	CASSPGGQGLGGYTF	TGTGCCAGCAGCCCCGGCGGACAGGGGTTAGGCGGCTACACCTTC
TRBV12-3/TRBV12-4	TRBJ2-5	many	NA	CASSPVRAGQFQETQYF	TGTGCCAGCAGTCCCGTTAGGGCAGGGCAATTCCAAGAGACCCAGTACTTC
TRBV20-1	TRBJ1-1	many	NA	CSASPGQTLTEAFF	TGCAGTGCTAGCCCTGGACAGACTCTCACTGAAGCTTTCTTT
TRBV7-6	TRBJ1-3	NA	NA	CASSLALQVSGNTIYF	TGTGCCAGCAGCTTAGCGTTGCAGGTCTCTGGAAACACCATATATTTT
TRBV12-5	TRBJ2-2	NA	NA	CASLKSPTENTGELFF	TGTGCTAGCCTGAAATCACCGACAGAGAACACCGGGGAGCTGTTTTTT
TRBV29-1	TRBJ2-1	NA	TRBD2	CSAERGSYNEQFF	TGCAGCGCCGAGCGGGGCTCCTACAATGAGCAGTTCTTC
TRBV6-9	TRBJ1-2	NA	TRBD1	CACGYGGDRKYGYTF	TGTGCCTGCGGTTACGGAGGGGACAGGAAGTATGGCTACACCTTC
TRBV19	TRBJ2-2	NA	NA	CASSIDSRGRNTGELFF	TGTGCCAGTAGTATAGATTCCAGGGGTAGGAACACCGGGGAGCTGTTTTTT
TRBV4-1	TRBJ2-7	NA	TRBD1	CASSPRKQGNSYEQYF	TGCGCCAGCAGCCCAAGGAAACAGGGGAACTCCTACGAGCAGTACTTC
TRBV9	TRBJ1-6	NA	NA	CASSSTSSPLHF	TGTGCCAGCAGCAGTACCAGTTCACCCCTCCACTTT
TRBV6-4	TRBJ2-7	NA	NA	CASSDSVGPNPALYEQYF	TGTGCCAGCAGTGACTCCGTCGGACCCAACCCCGCACTCTACGAGCAGTACTTC
TRBV7-8	TRBJ2-2	many	NA	CASSPRGGGTGELFF	TGTGCCAGCAGCCCCCGGGGAGGTGGCACCGGGGAGCTGTTTTTT